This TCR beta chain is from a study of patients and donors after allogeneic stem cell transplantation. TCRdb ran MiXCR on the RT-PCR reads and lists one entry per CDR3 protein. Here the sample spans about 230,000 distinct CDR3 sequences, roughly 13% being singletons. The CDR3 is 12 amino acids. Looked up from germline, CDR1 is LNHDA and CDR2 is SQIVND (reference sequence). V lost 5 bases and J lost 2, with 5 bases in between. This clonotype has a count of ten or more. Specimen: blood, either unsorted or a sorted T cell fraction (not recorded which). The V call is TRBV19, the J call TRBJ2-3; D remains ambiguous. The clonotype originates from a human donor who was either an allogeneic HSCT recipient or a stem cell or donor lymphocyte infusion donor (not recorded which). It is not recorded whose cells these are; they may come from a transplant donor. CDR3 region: CASSWNTDTQYF. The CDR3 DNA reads TGTGCCAGTAGTTGGAACACAGATACGCAGTATTTT.